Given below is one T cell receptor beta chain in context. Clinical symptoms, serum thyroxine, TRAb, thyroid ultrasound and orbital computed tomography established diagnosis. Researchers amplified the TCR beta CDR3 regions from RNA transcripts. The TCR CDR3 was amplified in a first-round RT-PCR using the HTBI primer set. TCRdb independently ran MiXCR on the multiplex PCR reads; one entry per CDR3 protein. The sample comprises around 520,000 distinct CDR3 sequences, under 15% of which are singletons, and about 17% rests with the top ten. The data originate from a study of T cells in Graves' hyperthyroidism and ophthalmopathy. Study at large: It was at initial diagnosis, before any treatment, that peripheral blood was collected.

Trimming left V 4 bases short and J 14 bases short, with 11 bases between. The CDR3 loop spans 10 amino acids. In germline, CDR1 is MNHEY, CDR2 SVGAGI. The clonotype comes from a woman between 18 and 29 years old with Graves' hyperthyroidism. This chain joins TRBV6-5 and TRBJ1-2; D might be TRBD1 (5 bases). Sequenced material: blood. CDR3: CASSSRQSTF. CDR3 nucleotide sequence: TGTGCCAGCAGTTCGCGACAGTCTACCTTC.